A selection of T cell receptor beta chains follows, all from one sample in a study of beta chain features in type 1 diabetes. TCRdb keeps only in-frame clones here, not all; method: immunoSEQ multiplex PCR. The repertoire holds 350,000 to 450,000 clones, with roughly 12% as singletons. Sequencing input: naive CD4+ T cells from blood. These receptor sequences come from a woman between 18 and 29 years old with type 1 diabetes. Both conserved end residues are part of each CDR3. The order of the fields is V gene, D gene, CDR3 length, J gene, clone size, CDR3 DNA, CDR3 protein. D genes are given only for firm matches. Rows may omit the clone size; those that give it use once, few, many or a size class.

>TRBV25-1|.|15|TRBJ2-7|few
TGTGCCAGCAGCGAGGTCGACCGCCAGGGAACCGAGCAGTACTTC
CASSEVDRQGTEQYF
>TRBV5-1|.|14|TRBJ2-7|.
TGCGCCAGCAGCTTGGCCTCTTCCTCCTACGAGCAGTACTTC
CASSLASSSYEQYF
>TRBV11-2|.|14|TRBJ2-1|few
TGTGCCAGCAGTGCGTTGTCTGGCTACAATGAGCAGTTCTTC
CASSALSGYNEQFF
>TRBV20-1|.|10|TRBJ1-2|.
TGCAGTGCTTCCTCCGATGGCTACACCTTC
CSASSDGYTF
>TRBV4-2|TRBD2|16|TRBJ2-3|.
TGTGCCAGCAGCCGAAACGGGGGGGCATCTAGAGATACGCAGTATTTT
CASSRNGGASRDTQYF
>TRBV27|TRBD2|15|TRBJ2-5|.
TGTGCCAGCAGTTTCGATACTAGCGGGTTTGGGACCCAGTACTTC
CASSFDTSGFGTQYF
>TRBV4-2|TRBD1|15|TRBJ1-2|.
TGTGCCAGCAGCCAGCAGGGCCAGGGGGCTGAGGGCTACACCTTC
CASSQQGQGAEGYTF
>TRBV7-2|.|15|TRBJ2-3|.
TGTGCCAGCAGCTTAGGGGGTAGGGGGGGAGATACGCAGTATTTT
CASSLGGRGGDTQYF
>TRBV9|TRBD1|14|TRBJ2-4|.
TGTGCCAGCAGCGACGGACAGGGCCTAAACATTCAGTACTTC
CASSDGQGLNIQYF
>TRBV5-1|.|14|TRBJ2-3|.
TGCGCCAGCAGCTTGGGACAGAGCACAGATACGCAGTATTTT
CASSLGQSTDTQYF
>TRBV5-1|.|12|TRBJ1-2|.
TGCGCCAGCAGCGCTGACAGCTATGGCTACACCTTC
CASSADSYGYTF
>TRBV25-1|.|13|TRBJ2-5|few
TGTGCCAGCAGTACTAAATGGCAAGAGACCCAGTACTTC
CASSTKWQETQYF
>TRBV5-1|TRBD1|18|TRBJ2-6|few
TGCGCCAGCAGCGATGTACAGGGGGCTTTCTCTGGGGCCAACGTCCTGACTTTC
CASSDVQGAFSGANVLTF
>TRBV4-3|TRBD2|17|TRBJ2-1|.
TGCGCCAGCAGCCAAGAGGCTAGCGGGAGGGGGTACAATGAGCAGTTCTTC
CASSQEASGRGYNEQFF
>TRBV30|.|13|TRBJ1-2|.
TGTGCCTGGAGGAAGGCCAGCGATTATGGCTACACCTTC
CAWRKASDYGYTF
>TRBV1|.|15|TRBJ2-2|.
TGCACCAGCAGCTCAAAGGACACCCCCGGAGGGGAGCTGTTTTTT
CTSSSKDTPGGELFF
>TRBV6-5|TRBD1|14|TRBJ2-2|.
TGTGCCAGCCTGGGACAGAGCCACACCGGGGAGCTGTTTTTT
CASLGQSHTGELFF
>TRBV30|TRBD1|13|TRBJ1-6|.
TGTGCCTGCACCGGACAGGGCGGATCACCCCTCCACTTT
CACTGQGGSPLHF
>TRBV11-3|.|14|TRBJ1-1|few
TGTGCCAGCAGGAGCGGGACACTTAACACTGAAGCTTTCTTT
CASRSGTLNTEAFF
>TRBV19|TRBD2|14|TRBJ2-7|.
TGTGCCAGTAGTATTCGGGGGGATCCCTACGAGCAGTACTTC
CASSIRGDPYEQYF
>TRBV7-9|.|12|TRBJ1-5|few
TGTGCCAGCAGCCCCCTCGGCGGTCCCCAGCATTTT
CASSPLGGPQHF
>TRBV27|TRBD2|15|TRBJ2-2|.
TGTGCCAGCTGCGTTGTGGCGGGAGCCGTCGGGGAGCTGTTTTTT
CASCVVAGAVGELFF
>TRBV5-6|TRBD2|14|TRBJ2-5|.
TGTGCCAGCACCGGGACTAGAGGAGCGGAGACCCAGTACTTC
CASTGTRGAETQYF
>TRBV30|.|11|TRBJ1-2|few
TGTGCCTGGAGTCCAGGGATAGGCTACACCTTC
CAWSPGIGYTF
>TRBV29-1|TRBD2|15|TRBJ2-3|.
TGCAGCAGTGGAGCGCGGGAGCTTCGCACAGATACGCAGTATTTT
CSSGARELRTDTQYF
>TRBV5-1|TRBD1|12|TRBJ2-5|.
TGCGCCAGCAGCTTGGACAGGGGAAACCAGTACTTC
CASSLDRGNQYF
>TRBV29-1|.|13|TRBJ2-2|.
TGCAGTGCCGGCGGAGGGAACACCGGGGAGCTGTTTTTT
CSAGGGNTGELFF
>TRBV10-3|TRBD1|14|TRBJ2-7|few
TGTGCCACCGACTCCGGGACAGGGTCCTACGAGCAGTACTTC
CATDSGTGSYEQYF